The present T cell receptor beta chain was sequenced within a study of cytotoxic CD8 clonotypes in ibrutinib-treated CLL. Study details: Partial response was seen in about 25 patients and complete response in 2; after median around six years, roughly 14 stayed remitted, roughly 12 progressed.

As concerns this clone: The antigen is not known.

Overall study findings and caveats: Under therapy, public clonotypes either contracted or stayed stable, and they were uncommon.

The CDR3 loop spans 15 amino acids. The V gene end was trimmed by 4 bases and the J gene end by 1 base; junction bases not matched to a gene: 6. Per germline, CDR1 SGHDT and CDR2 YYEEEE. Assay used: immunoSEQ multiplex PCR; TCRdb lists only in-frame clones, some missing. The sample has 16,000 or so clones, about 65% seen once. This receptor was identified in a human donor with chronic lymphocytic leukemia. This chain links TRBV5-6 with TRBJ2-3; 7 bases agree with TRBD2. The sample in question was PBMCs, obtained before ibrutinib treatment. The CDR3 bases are TGTGCCAGCAGCCGGGGAAGCGGGGGCACAGATACGCAGTATTTT. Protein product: CASSRGSGGTDTQYF. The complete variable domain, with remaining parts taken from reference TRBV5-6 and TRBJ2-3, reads DAGVTQSPTHLIKTRGQQVTLRCSPKSGHDTVSWYQQALGQGPQFIFQYYEEEERQRGNFPDRFSGHQFPNYSSELNVNALLLGDSALYLCASSRGSGGTDTQYFGPGTRLTVL.